A single sample gave rise to the 32 T cell receptor beta chains below, sequenced in a study of blood T cell repertoires in COVID-19. Some clones are missing from TCRdb's copy, which holds only in-frame ones; the method was immunoSEQ multiplex PCR. The table lists just over 300,000 clones, about nine tenths of them singletons. Sequencing was performed on PBMCs or T cells enriched from blood (not recorded which). The source is a woman aged 40 to 50 who had recovered from COVID-19.

The chain carries TRBV7-3 and TRBJ2-2; D not certain. CDR3 length: 15 amino acids. Between the trimmed V and J ends, which lost 2 bases and 4 bases, there was a span of 11 bases. Germline V gene data show CDR1 as SGHTA and CDR2 as FQGTGA. Written as DNA, the CDR3 is TGTGCCAGCAGCTTAGGTCTTTCAGGCACCGGGGAGCTGTTTTTT. Translation: CASSLGLSGTGELFF.

The CDR3 sequence is CASSSAAVSYEQYF. In nucleotides, the CDR3 is TGTGCCAGCAGCTCCGCAGCGGTCTCCTACGAGCAGTACTTC. The chain joins TRBV3-1 (or the pseudogene TRBV3-2) to TRBJ2-7, with a weak D call TRBD2 (5 bases). V gave up 5 bases and J gave up 0 bases, with 11 bases separating them. The CDR3 covers 14 residues. From germline, CDR1 is LGHDT and CDR2 YNNKEL (reference sequence).

This chain links TRBV29-1 with TRBJ1-1, with 7 bases matching TRBD1. The length of the CDR3 is 11 residues. CDR1 is SQVTM, CDR2 ANQGSEA, per germline. V dropped 6 bases and J dropped 4; count of bases not matched to a gene: 2. The CDR3 DNA is TGCAGCGTCGGGACAGTCACTGAAGCTTTCTTT. Translated: CSVGTVTEAFF.

This clone was observed a single time. The chain employs TRBV2 and TRBJ1-2, with D possibly TRBD1 on 6 matching bases. The V and J ends lost 5 bases and 4 bases respectively, with 14 bases between them. The V gene's germline CDR1 is SNHLY and CDR2 FYNNEI. There are 14 residues in the CDR3. CDR3 residues: CASSLQGGSYGYTF. The CDR3 nucleotides read TGTGCCAGCAGTTTACAGGGCGGGAGCTATGGCTACACCTTC.

This chain uses TRBV25-1 with TRBJ2-3, with TRBD2 identical over 7 bases. This CDR3 has 13 residues. The J segment lost 3 bases and the V segment lost 3 bases, leaving 0 bases of the junction unmatched. Germline V gives CDR1 MGHDK, CDR2 SYGVNS. The CDR3 DNA reads TGTGCCAGCAGTGAGGGGGGGACAGATACGCAGTATTTT. Its translation is CASSEGGTDTQYF.

The rearrangement uses TRBV29-1 and TRBJ2-7; D is perhaps TRBD2 (5 bases). This CDR3 contains 13 residues. Trimming took 4 bases from V and 0 from J, leaving 10 bases between them. Germline V lookup: CDR1 SQVTM, CDR2 ANQGSEA. CDR3 in DNA: TGCAGCGTTGCGGGCGAGGGCTCCTACGAGCAGTACTTC. Amino acid sequence: CSVAGEGSYEQYF.

V is TRBV4-3 and J is TRBJ1-1; D might be TRBD1 (5 bases). V dropped 2 bases and J dropped 4 bases, with 11 bases sitting between them. The CDR3 spans 14 residues. CDR1 is LGHNA, CDR2 YSLEER, per germline. The CDR3 bases are TGCGCCAGCAGCCAATTCGGGCAGGGCACTGAAGCTTTCTTT. This encodes CASSQFGQGTEAFF.

This clone was seen a few times. The J gene is TRBJ2-7, the V gene TRBV7-9; tentatively, D is TRBD1 (6 bases). Germline CDR1 reads SEHNR; CDR2 reads FQNEAQ (reference sequence). This CDR3 has 12 amino acids. The germline V and J ends were trimmed by 5 bases and 5 bases, with 10 bases remaining between them. The DNA of the CDR3 is TGTGCCAGCAGCCAGGGGATCGACGAGCAGTACTTC. Amino acid sequence: CASSQGIDEQYF. The whole variable domain, remainder taken from reference TRBV7-9 and TRBJ2-7, is DTGVSQNPRHKITKRGQNVTFRCDPISEHNRLYWYRQTLGQGPEFLTYFQNEAQLEKSRLLSDRFSAERPKGSFSTLEIQRTEQGDSAMYLCASSQGIDEQYFGPGTRLTVT.

The chain combines TRBV7-8 with TRBJ2-7; 11 bases are shared with TRBD2. Per the germline V gene, CDR1 is SGHVS and CDR2 is FQNEAQ. The CDR3 loop spans 14 amino acids. The V gene end was trimmed by 7 bases and the J gene end by 5 bases; junction bases not matched to a gene: 7. CDR3 sequence (DNA): TGTGCCAGCACGCTAGCGGGAGGTGAACACGAGCAGTACTTC. Translated, it gives CASTLAGGEHEQYF.

The chain couples TRBV10-3 to TRBJ2-5; 7 positions match TRBD1. CDR3 length equals 15 residues. Germline lookup yields CDR1 ENHRY and CDR2 SYGVKD. Unmatched junction bases numbered 10, after V lost 3 bases and J lost 6 bases. The CDR3 nucleotides are TGTGCCATCAGTGACGGGAACAGGGGTCATAAGACCCAGTACTTC. Amino acids: CAISDGNRGHKTQYF.

The chain combines TRBV7-2 with TRBJ2-1, with TRBD2 matching 10 bases. J gave up 8 bases and V 0 bases, and 10 bases lay outside the gene matches. The CDR3 runs to 17 residues. Germline V gives CDR1 SGHTA, CDR2 FQGNSA. The CDR3 sequence is CASSLASSGSPPHEQFF. For the CDR3, the DNA is TGTGCCAGCAGCTTAGCCTCTAGCGGGAGCCCCCCCCATGAGCAGTTCTTC.

CDR3 protein: CAWSGSDYGYTF. The CDR3 DNA is TGTGCCTGGAGTGGGTCAGACTATGGCTACACCTTC. V and J are TRBV30 and TRBJ1-2, with D uncertain. The germline gives CDR1 GTSNPN, CDR2 SVGIG (reference sequence). V lost 1 base, J lost 3 bases, and 6 bases lay in between. This CDR3 comprises 12 residues.

The chain uses TRBV7-3 and TRBJ2-7, with 7 bases aligning to TRBD1. The CDR3 has 16 residues. J was trimmed by 2 bases and V by 1 base; bases with no gene match: 8. Germline V gene sequence: CDR1 SGHTA, CDR2 FQGTGA. This CDR3 is CASSLNPGQGAYEQYF. The CDR3 nucleotides read TGTGCCAGCAGCTTAAACCCGGGGCAGGGGGCCTACGAGCAGTACTTC.

This clone was detected only once. CDR3 nucleotide sequence: TGTGCCAGCAGCCCACTAGCGGGGGCCCCGACAGATACGCAGTATTTT. It translates to CASSPLAGAPTDTQYF. The chain recombines TRBV7-6 with TRBJ2-3; 11 bases align to TRBD2. The CDR3 spans 16 residues. The ends lost 5 bases at V and 3 bases at J; junction bases unmatched: 7. CDR1 is SGHVS and CDR2 is FNYEAQ in the germline V gene. Drawing the rest from reference TRBV7-6 and TRBJ2-3, the complete variable domain is GAGVSQSPRYKVTKRGQDVALRCDPISGHVSLYWYRQALGQGPEFLTYFNYEAQQDKSGLPNDRFSAERPEGSISTLTIQRTEQRDSAMYRCASSPLAGAPTDTQYFGPGTRLTVL.

This clone appeared a single time. This chain uses TRBV9 with TRBJ2-5; TRBD2 matches at 16 bases. Germline lookup yields CDR1 SGDLS and CDR2 YYNGEE. The CDR3 consists of 17 residues. Trimming removed 3 bases from V and 4 bases from J; junction bases left unmatched: 6. In DNA form, the CDR3 reads TGTGCCAGCAGCGATGGGACTAGCGGGGGGGCTTCAGAGACCCAGTACTTC. Translating it yields CASSDGTSGGASETQYF. Full variable domain (outside the CDR3, taken from reference TRBV9 and TRBJ2-5): DSGVTQTPKHLITATGQRVTLRCSPRSGDLSVYWYQQSLDQGLQFLIQYYNGEERAKGNILERFSAQQFPDLHSELNLSSLELGDSALYFCASSDGTSGGASETQYFGPGTRLLVL.

This rearrangement joins TRBV6-5 to TRBJ2-5; 13 bases align to TRBD2. The CDR3 contains 14 residues. Germline-derived CDR1 and CDR2 are MNHEY and SVGAGI. The V segment lost 6 bases and the J segment 5 bases; nucleotides outside the gene matches: 3. Written as DNA, the CDR3 is TGTGCCAGCAGCTTGACTAGCGGGGGGGAGACCCAGTACTTC. It encodes CASSLTSGGETQYF.

This clone was recorded once. The chain links TRBV5-1 to TRBJ2-6, with D perhaps matching TRBD1 (6 bases). The germline V gene encodes CDR1 SGHRS and CDR2 YFSETQ. Trimming took 1 base from V and 3 from J, leaving 23 bases between them. There are 20 residues in the CDR3. DNA of the CDR3: TGCGCCAGCAGCTTGAATGGATGGACAGCGGACGGATTTGGGGCCAACGTCCTGACTTTC. This translates into CASSLNGWTADGFGANVLTF. Drawing the rest from reference TRBV5-1 and TRBJ2-6, the complete variable domain is KAGVTQTPRYLIKTRGQQVTLSCSPISGHRSVSWYQQTPGQGLQFLFEYFSETQRNKGNFPGRFSGRQFSNSRSEMNVSTLELGDSALYLCASSLNGWTADGFGANVLTFGAGSRLTVL.

The chain is built from TRBV19 and TRBJ2-2, with 7 bases lining up with TRBD1. This CDR3 spans 17 amino acids. CDR1 and CDR2 (germline): LNHDA, SQIVND (reference sequence). V lost 5 bases to trimming and J lost 5 bases; unmatched junction nucleotides: 14. CDR3 amino acids: CASSVNSDRVRTGELFF. The CDR3, as DNA: TGTGCCAGTAGTGTAAACTCCGACAGGGTGAGGACCGGGGAGCTGTTTTTT.

The genes are TRBV18 and TRBJ2-7; D remains ambiguous. This CDR3 contains 15 residues. Trimming stripped 3 bases from V and 5 bases from J, with 17 bases between. The V gene's germline CDR1 is KGHSH and CDR2 LQKENI. This CDR3 reads CASSPYGPQSNEQYF. The CDR3 DNA sequence: TGTGCCAGCTCACCGTATGGGCCCCAGTCTAACGAGCAGTACTTC.

The chain links TRBV7-2 to TRBJ2-7; 9 positions match TRBD1. The V gene's germline CDR1 is SGHTA and CDR2 FQGNSA. There are 15 residues in the CDR3. Unmatched junction bases numbered 7, after V lost 5 bases and J lost 2 bases. The DNA for the CDR3 is TGTGCCAGCAGCCCCCCGGACAGGGGTCCCTACGAGCAGTACTTC. Amino acid sequence: CASSPPDRGPYEQYF.

This clone came up once. The chain is built from TRBV30 and TRBJ1-2, with TRBD1 matching 9 bases. V shed 2 bases and J 3 bases; nucleotides not matched to a gene: 4. Per the germline V gene, CDR1 is GTSNPN and CDR2 is SVGIG (reference sequence). This CDR3 has 14 amino acids. The CDR3 DNA reads TGTGCCTGGAGTACGGGACAGGGAGACTATGGCTACACCTTC. The encoded protein is CAWSTGQGDYGYTF.

The CDR3 DNA follows: TGTGCCAGCAGCCCGGGGACTAGCCCGTCCCGCGTCAATGAGCAGTTCTTC. Translation: CASSPGTSPSRVNEQFF. This chain uses TRBV9 with TRBJ2-1, with 9 positions matching TRBD2. The CDR3 runs 17 residues. The ends lost 4 bases at V and 6 bases at J; junction bases unmatched: 14. From germline, CDR1 is SGDLS and CDR2 YYNGEE. The full variable domain, completed using reference TRBV9 and TRBJ2-1, is DSGVTQTPKHLITATGQRVTLRCSPRSGDLSVYWYQQSLDQGLQFLIQYYNGEERAKGNILERFSAQQFPDLHSELNLSSLELGDSALYFCASSPGTSPSRVNEQFFGPGTRLTVL.

The rearrangement uses TRBV5-1 and TRBJ1-2; D is possibly TRBD1 (6 bases). Germline-derived CDR1 and CDR2 are SGHRS and YFSETQ. Deletions cut 5 bases from V and 4 bases from J, with 18 bases between. The CDR3 consists of 15 residues. CDR3 sequence reads: CASSFGQSDGYGYTF. The CDR3 DNA reads as TGCGCCAGCAGTTTCGGACAGTCTGATGGCTATGGCTACACCTTC.

The chain carries TRBV19 and TRBJ1-5; 10 bases fit TRBD1. The CDR3 has 15 amino acids. CDR1 is LNHDA and CDR2 is SQIVND in the germline V gene (reference sequence). V shed 0 bases and J 5 bases; nucleotides not matched to a gene: 1. CDR3 DNA sequence: TGTGCCAGTAGTATAGAGGGGACAGGGGATCAGCCCCAGCATTTT. This translates into CASSIEGTGDQPQHF.

The genes are TRBV27 and TRBJ2-7; weak D call: TRBD2 (6 bases). The CDR3 is 14 residues long. CDR1 is MNHEY and CDR2 is SMNVEV in the germline V gene (reference sequence). Trimming stripped 2 bases from V and 3 bases from J, with 11 bases between. The CDR3 DNA reads as TGTGCCAGCAGTTTAAAAGGGGACTTCTACGAGCAGTACTTC. It yields the protein CASSLKGDFYEQYF.

This rearrangement joins TRBV7-2 to TRBJ1-2, with D hard to call. V dropped 8 bases and J dropped 7 bases, with 17 bases sitting between them. Germline CDR1 is SGHTA and CDR2 is FQGNSA. The CDR3 covers 13 residues. CDR3 sequence: CASATGGLGGYTF. CDR3 coding DNA: TGTGCCAGCGCGACGGGAGGCCTCGGTGGCTACACCTTC.

J is TRBJ1-2 and V is TRBV6-5; D is perhaps TRBD1 (5 bases). Germline V CDR1 and CDR2: MNHEY, SVGAGI. The CDR3 has 14 residues. The ends were cut back, 4 bases at V and 5 bases at J, with 14 bases in the middle. The CDR3 protein is CASSSPGFFYGYTF. The CDR3 DNA follows: TGTGCCAGCAGTTCCCCAGGGTTTTTTTATGGCTACACCTTC.

J is TRBJ1-6 and V is TRBV7-9; possibly TRBD1 for D (5 bases). The ends were cut back, 5 bases at V and 3 bases at J, with 14 bases in the middle. The CDR3 spans 16 residues. Germline CDR1 and CDR2: SEHNR and FQNEAQ (reference sequence). The CDR3 here is CASSAGTDFYNSPLHF. DNA of the CDR3: TGTGCCAGCAGCGCCGGGACTGACTTCTATAATTCACCCCTCCACTTT. The full variable domain, in which reference TRBV7-9 and TRBJ1-6 provide the parts outside the CDR3, is DTGVSQNPRHKITKRGQNVTFRCDPISEHNRLYWYRQTLGQGPEFLTYFQNEAQLEKSRLLSDRFSAERPKGSFSTLEIQRTEQGDSAMYLCASSAGTDFYNSPLHFGNGTRLTVT.

This rearrangement joins TRBV15 to TRBJ2-1; 7 positions agree with TRBD1. Germline assignment: CDR1 LNHNV and CDR2 YYDKDF (reference sequence). The CDR3 loop spans 15 amino acids. Unmatched junction bases numbered 8, after V lost 3 bases and J lost 6 bases. This CDR3 is CATSSRQGPVNEQFF. Here the CDR3 DNA reads TGTGCCACCAGCAGCAGACAGGGCCCCGTCAATGAGCAGTTCTTC.

The chain recombines TRBV7-2 with TRBJ2-5; 7 nucleotides line up with TRBD1. CDR3 length equals 14 residues. After removal of 0 bases from V and 4 bases from J, the junction contained 2 bases not matched to a gene. CDR1 is SGHTA, CDR2 FQGNSA, per germline. The CDR3 loop is CASSLATGTETQYF. In nucleotides, the CDR3 is TGTGCCAGCAGCTTAGCGACAGGGACAGAGACCCAGTACTTC.

This chain uses TRBV27 with TRBJ1-2; TRBD1 might be the D (5 bases). V was cut by 5 bases and J by 5 bases, with 15 bases left in between. CDR3 size: 14 residues. CDR1 MNHEY and CDR2 SMNVEV come from the germline V gene (reference sequence). CDR3 region: CASSLIPGGYGYTF. For the CDR3, the DNA is TGTGCCAGCAGTCTCATCCCGGGGGGTTATGGCTACACCTTC.

The chain uses TRBV5-6 and TRBJ1-2, with TRBD1 matching 9 bases. Germline CDR1 SGHDT, CDR2 YYEEEE. The CDR3 is 16 amino acids. With 6 bases clipped from V and 4 bases from J, the junction kept 13 bases outside the gene matches. In DNA form, the CDR3 reads TGTGCCAGCACCCTTTCACCCTCGGACAGGGGCTATGGCTACACCTTC. Its translation: CASTLSPSDRGYGYTF.